A selection of T cell receptor beta chains follows, all from one sample in a study of blood T cell repertoires in COVID-19. TCRdb keeps only in-frame clones here, not all; method: immunoSEQ multiplex PCR. The repertoire consists of 250,000 to 350,000 clones, with 90% occurring once and the leading ten covering 2.6%. The sequenced sample was PBMCs or T cells enriched from blood (not recorded which). The receptors originated from a man aged 55 to 70 who had recovered from COVID-19. The CDR3 runs from the conserved cysteine through the conserved F or W. A D gene is named only where the DNA matches it firmly. The size field is filled for only some rows; it gives once, few, many or a size class.

V gene	J gene	D gene	CDR3 length	clone size	CDR3 DNA	CDR3 protein
TRBV29-1	TRBJ1-1	-	14	-	TGCAGCGTTCGGGGGGGCGAACGTAACACTGAAGCTTTCTTT	CSVRGGERNTEAFF
TRBV3-1/TRBV3-2	TRBJ1-5	TRBD1	15	few	TGTGCCAGCAGCCAAGGGACAGGGGCCCCGAGGGCCCAGCATTTT	CASSQGTGAPRAQHF
TRBV27	TRBJ2-5	-	14	-	TGTGCCAGCCGAAGTGGGGGGGGCTTTGAGACCCAGTACTTC	CASRSGGGFETQYF
TRBV7-6	TRBJ2-7	-	14	-	TGTGCCAGCAGCTTAGCGACGCGGGACTACGAGCAGTACTTC	CASSLATRDYEQYF
TRBV6-2/TRBV6-3	TRBJ2-3	TRBD2	14	-	TGTGCCAGCAGTTACCGGCGGGGGTCAGATACGCAGTATTTT	CASSYRRGSDTQYF
TRBV9	TRBJ1-2	-	15	-	TGTGCCAGCAGCGTAGGGGGGGATCTCCTGTATGGCTACACCTTC	CASSVGGDLLYGYTF
TRBV5-1	TRBJ2-3	-	14	-	TGCGCCAGCAGCTTGGACTCGGGCACAGATACGCAGTATTTT	CASSLDSGTDTQYF
TRBV21-1	TRBJ2-5	-	16	-	TGTGCCAGCAGCAAAGCGCTGAGGGGGGGCCGGGAGACCCAGTACTTC	CASSKALRGGRETQYF
TRBV30	TRBJ2-5	-	16	once	TGTGCCTGGAGTGTAGGATGGATAGCGCGCCAAGAGACCCAGTACTTC	CAWSVGWIARQETQYF
TRBV15	TRBJ2-1	-	12	-	TGTGCCACCCGGCGCGCGGGCAATGAGCAGTTCTTC	CATRRAGNEQFF
TRBV6-5	TRBJ2-5	TRBD1	14	-	TGTGCCAGCAGGCCCTCCGGGACAGGAGAGACCCAGTACTTC	CASRPSGTGETQYF
TRBV10-3	TRBJ2-1	TRBD1	17	-	TGTGCCATCAGTGAGGGGACAGGAGGATTGTCCTACAATGAGCAGTTCTTC	CAISEGTGGLSYNEQFF
TRBV3-1/TRBV3-2	TRBJ2-5	TRBD2	17	-	TGTGCCAGCAGCCACGGGACTAGCGGGGGGTACCAAGAGACCCAGTACTTC	CASSHGTSGGYQETQYF
TRBV10-3	TRBJ2-7	-	14	-	TGTGCCATCAGTGAGTCAGGACAGATCTACGAGCAGTACTTC	CAISESGQIYEQYF
TRBV11-2	TRBJ2-1	-	15	-	TGTGCCAGCAGCTTAGTTCAGGGGTCGTACAATGAGCAGTTCTTC	CASSLVQGSYNEQFF
TRBV5-4	TRBJ2-2	TRBD2	18	-	TGTGCCAGCAGGGACGGGACTAGCGGGAGGGCCCACACCGGGGAGCTGTTTTTT	CASRDGTSGRAHTGELFF
TRBV11-3	TRBJ2-3	TRBD2	15	-	TGTGCCAGCAGCCTCGGACTAGCGAGCACAGATACGCAGTATTTT	CASSLGLASTDTQYF
TRBV5-1	TRBJ2-1	TRBD1	16	-	TGCGCCAGCAGCTTGGTTCGACAGGGGATAAACAATGAGCAGTTCTTC	CASSLVRQGINNEQFF
TRBV9	TRBJ2-7	-	14	once	TGTGCCAGCAGCGTAGACCCAGGTGCATACGAGCAGTACTTC	CASSVDPGAYEQYF
TRBV10-3	TRBJ2-1	TRBD1	16	-	TGTGCCATCAGTGAGTTGGTCGGGACAGGGGACAATGAGCAGTTCTTC	CAISELVGTGDNEQFF
TRBV4-1	TRBJ2-3	TRBD2	19	-	TGCGCCAGCAGACAGGCTATGCAGGCGGGGCGGGGGGGCACAGATACGCAGTATTTT	CASRQAMQAGRGGTDTQYF
TRBV24-1	TRBJ2-1	-	15	-	TGTGCCACCAGTGAAAGCGGGACAGGCTACAATGAGCAGTTCTTC	CATSESGTGYNEQFF
TRBV6-5	TRBJ2-1	TRBD2	15	-	TGTGCCAGCAGCCGTAGCGGGACCTCCTACAATGAGCAGTTCTTC	CASSRSGTSYNEQFF
TRBV7-2	TRBJ2-2	-	15	-	TGTGCCAGCAGCTTAACGGGGGCGAACACCGGGGAGCTGTTTTTT	CASSLTGANTGELFF
TRBV19	TRBJ2-2	-	14	-	TGTGCCAGTAGTTCAGGGGTTGGCACCGGGGAGCTGTTTTTT	CASSSGVGTGELFF
TRBV30	TRBJ2-5	TRBD1	14	-	TGTGCCTGGAGTGCCCGGGACAGCCAAGAGACCCAGTACTTC	CAWSARDSQETQYF
TRBV5-6	TRBJ1-3	-	14	-	TGTGCCAGCAGCATAGACAGCTCTGGAAACACCATATATTTT	CASSIDSSGNTIYF
TRBV29-1	TRBJ2-7	TRBD1	12	-	TGCAGCGTTGTCAGGACAGGCTACGAGCAGTACTTC	CSVVRTGYEQYF
TRBV4-1	TRBJ2-7	TRBD2	15	few	TGCGCCAGCAGCCCCAGACTAGCGGGAGCATACGAGCAGTACTTC	CASSPRLAGAYEQYF
TRBV12-2	TRBJ2-1	-	19	-	TGTGCAAGTCGCTTAGCGGGTAGCGGGGGGCGAAGCTCCTACAATGAGCAGTTCTTC	CASRLAGSGGRSSYNEQFF
TRBV5-5	TRBJ1-1	-	16	-	TGTGCCAGCAGCCACCAACCGGGACAAATGAACACTGAAGCTTTCTTT	CASSHQPGQMNTEAFF
TRBV7-6	TRBJ2-2	-	16	-	TGTGCCAGCAGCTCCCCCGCCAGGGCCACCGCCGGGGAGCTGTTTTTT	CASSSPARATAGELFF
TRBV27	TRBJ1-1	TRBD1	16	-	TGTGCCAGCAGTATAGGAGCAGGGGGCCCCAACACTGAAGCTTTCTTT	CASSIGAGGPNTEAFF
TRBV19	TRBJ2-5	TRBD1	15	-	TGTGCCAGTAGTATAAAGGGACAGGGTACGGAGACCCAGTACTTC	CASSIKGQGTETQYF
TRBV29-1	TRBJ1-3	-	13	-	TGCAGCGCGCAACAGGGACGTGGAAACACCATATATTTT	CSAQQGRGNTIYF
TRBV6-5	TRBJ2-7	-	15	-	TGTGCCAGCAGTTTGTCACTGGGCTCGAGTGGAGAGCAGTACTTC	CASSLSLGSSGEQYF
TRBV30	TRBJ2-7	TRBD2	14	-	TGTGCCTGGAGTGACGGGGGGTTCGCCTCCGAGCAGTACTTC	CAWSDGGFASEQYF
TRBV27	TRBJ2-3	TRBD2	14	-	TGTGCCAGCAGTAGCGGGAGTAGAGCAGATACGCAGTATTTT	CASSSGSRADTQYF
TRBV5-8	TRBJ1-1	-	18	-	TGTGCCAGCAGCTTGGGCTGGGGGGGCGCCATGGGGAACACTGAAGCTTTCTTT	CASSLGWGGAMGNTEAFF
TRBV27	TRBJ2-1	TRBD2	17	-	TGTGCCAGCAGTTTAACGGCCGGGACTAGCGGGTGGATGGGTCAGTTCTTC	CASSLTAGTSGWMGQFF
TRBV11-3	TRBJ2-1	TRBD1	13	-	TGTGCCAGCAGCCGGGACAGGGTAAGCGAGCAGTTCTTC	CASSRDRVSEQFF
TRBV2	TRBJ1-2	TRBD1	12	-	TGTGCCAGCAGGCGACAGGGAGATGGCTACACCTTC	CASRRQGDGYTF
TRBV5-1	TRBJ1-4	-	14	-	TGCGCCAGCAGCCCCACCACAGGGCGAGAAAAACTGTTTTTT	CASSPTTGREKLFF
TRBV19	TRBJ1-2	-	13	once	TGTGCCAGTAAACGGACAGACGACTATGGCTACACCTTC	CASKRTDDYGYTF
TRBV29-1	TRBJ1-1	TRBD1	15	-	TGCAGCGTTGAAGATGGACAGGGTACGAACACTGAAGCTTTCTTT	CSVEDGQGTNTEAFF